These 27 T cell receptor beta chains were all obtained from the same sample, sequenced in a study of blood T cell repertoires in COVID-19. Only in-frame clones appear in the TCRdb table, and some are missing; sequencing was by immunoSEQ multiplex PCR. The table includes 200,000 to 250,000 clones, approximately 82% detected once. The specimen was peripheral blood. The receptors come from a woman over 75 with acute or convalescent COVID-19.

The chain is built from TRBV19 and TRBJ2-2; 7 bases agree with TRBD2. Germline V gene lookup returns CDR1 LNHDA and CDR2 SQIVND (reference sequence). J was trimmed by 7 bases and V by 3 bases; bases with no gene match: 8. The CDR3 covers 15 residues. This chain's CDR3 is CASSILAATGGELFF. CDR3 bases: TGTGCCAGTAGTATCCTAGCGGCGACGGGCGGGGAGCTGTTTTTT.

The sample holds a few counts of this clone. The chain couples TRBV19 to TRBJ1-2; weak D call: TRBD1 (5 bases). The CDR3 is made up of 16 amino acids. With 5 bases removed from V and 7 bases from J, the gap between germline ends came to 23 bases. Per the germline V gene, CDR1 is LNHDA and CDR2 is SQIVND (reference sequence). The CDR3 coding sequence is TGTGCCAGTAGTTCGAACGGGAGGACGGGGGAGATTGGCTACACCTTC. Encoded protein: CASSSNGRTGEIGYTF.

With respect to this clone: Other DNA variants within this sample encode the same CDR3. The chain recombines TRBV6-2 or TRBV6-3 with TRBJ1-1, with D possibly TRBD1 on 6 matching bases. CDR1 is MNHEY and CDR2 is SVGEGT in the germline V gene. CDR3 length equals 13 residues. Trimming left V 2 bases short and J 8 bases short, with 12 bases between. The CDR3 sequence is CASSYLGQFEAFF. In nucleotides, the CDR3 is TGTGCCAGCAGTTACCTTGGACAGTTCGAAGCTTTCTTT.

The CDR3 protein is CAWSSGTSGSMISNEQFF. DNA for the CDR3: TGTGCCTGGAGTTCCGGGACTAGCGGGAGTATGATCTCTAATGAGCAGTTCTTC. The chain links TRBV30 to TRBJ2-1; 14 bases map to TRBD2. V lost 2 bases and J lost 7; bases outside the gene matches: 13. The CDR3 is made up of 18 amino acids. Germline CDR1 reads GTSNPN; CDR2 reads SVGIG (reference sequence).

In its sample, this clone was seen a few times. This chain links TRBV4-2 with TRBJ2-7; 11 positions match TRBD2. J was trimmed by 1 base and V by 3 bases; bases with no gene match: 2. Germline CDR1 and CDR2: LGHNA and YNFKEQ. CDR3 length: 15 amino acids. The CDR3 sequence: CASSQRTSGSYEQYF. DNA for the CDR3: TGTGCCAGCAGCCAGAGGACTAGCGGGTCCTACGAGCAGTACTTC.

This chain connects TRBV5-6 to TRBJ2-5, with D perhaps matching TRBD2 (6 bases). Trimming removed 4 bases at V and 1 base at J, with 14 bases between. The length of the CDR3 is 15 residues. CDR1 and CDR2 from the germline V gene are SGHDT and YYEEEE. CDR3 sequence reads: CASSLGGTPQETQYF. CDR3 bases: TGTGCCAGCAGCCTCGGAGGGACCCCCCAAGAGACCCAGTACTTC.

V and J are TRBV6-6 and TRBJ2-4; D not resolved. The CDR3 runs to 13 residues. V was shortened by 4 bases and J by 2 bases, with 6 bases between the two germline ends. The germline V gene has CDR1 MNHNY and CDR2 SVGAGI (reference sequence). CDR3: CASSLDTKNIQYF. The CDR3 nucleotides read TGTGCCAGCAGTTTAGATACCAAAAACATTCAGTACTTC.

The CDR3 sequence is CAPRWTGGIEQYF. In DNA form, the CDR3 reads TGTGCCCCCCGTTGGACAGGGGGCATCGAGCAGTACTTC. J is TRBJ2-7 and V is TRBV6-4; 11 nucleotides agree with TRBD1. Germline-derived CDR1 and CDR2 are MRHNA and SNTAGT. The junction had 9 bases not matched to a gene; V was cut back by 11 bases and J by 6 bases. CDR3 length equals 13 residues.

V and J are TRBV10-3 and TRBJ2-2; a possible D gene is TRBD2 (6 bases). The CDR3 is made up of 15 amino acids. Trimming removed 3 bases at V and 7 bases at J, with 15 bases between. Germline V lookup: CDR1 ENHRY, CDR2 SYGVKD. The CDR3, as DNA: TGTGCCATCAGTGATTGGGGCGGGGTTGGCGGGGAGCTGTTTTTT. This sequence encodes CAISDWGGVGGELFF.

CDR3 DNA sequence: TGTGCCAGCAGCCAAGTAGGGGGGCCGGCTAGCGGGACCGACGAGCAGTACTTC. It codes for CASSQVGGPASGTDEQYF. J is TRBJ2-7 and V is TRBV4-2; 9 positions agree with TRBD2. Germline V gene data show CDR1 as LGHNA and CDR2 as YNFKEQ. There are 18 residues in the CDR3. J gave up 5 bases and V 1 base, and 15 bases lay outside the gene matches.

The V call is TRBV7-2, the J call TRBJ2-2; 15 bases align to TRBD2. This CDR3 has 16 amino acids. V gave up 7 bases and J gave up 5 bases; unmatched junction bases: 5. The germline V gene has CDR1 SGHTA and CDR2 FQGNSA. The CDR3 DNA reads TGTGCCAGCAAGGGACTAGCGGGAGGCAGAACCGGGGAGCTGTTTTTT. Translation: CASKGLAGGRTGELFF.

The CDR3 sequence: CASSQIGLAGDTQYF. As DNA, the CDR3 is TGCGCCAGCAGCCAAATTGGACTAGCGGGAGATACGCAGTATTTT. This sequence joins TRBV4-1 and TRBJ2-3; 11 positions match TRBD2. CDR3 length: 15 residues. Germline trimming cut 2 bases from V and 5 bases from J; bases unmatched to any gene: 3. In germline, CDR1 is MGHRA, CDR2 YSYEKL.

This chain links TRBV2 with TRBJ2-1; tentatively, D is TRBD2 (5 bases). The CDR3 totals 12 residues. Germline V gene data show CDR1 as SNHLY and CDR2 as FYNNEI. The V and J ends lost 10 bases and 5 bases respectively, with 12 bases between them. The CDR3 is CATGGSNNEQFF. The CDR3 DNA follows: TGTGCCACCGGTGGGAGTAACAATGAGCAGTTCTTC.

This clone was observed a single time. The CDR3 nucleotides read TGTGCCAGCAGTTTGAACACCTACCAAGAGACCCAGTACTTC. Protein product: CASSLNTYQETQYF. The chain links TRBV28 to TRBJ2-5, with D uncertain. This CDR3 contains 14 residues. The germline CDR1 and CDR2 sequences are MDHEN and SYDVKM. Deletions cut 3 bases from V and 0 bases from J, with 8 bases between.

The table lists this clone with a count of one. The chain joins TRBV9 to TRBJ2-2; possibly TRBD2 for D (5 bases). CDR1 is SGDLS, CDR2 YYNGEE, per germline. This CDR3 comprises 17 residues. Between the trimmed V and J ends, which lost 3 bases and 1 base, there was a span of 16 bases. The CDR3 DNA sequence: TGTGCCAGCAGCGGTACCTGGCCTGGAGGGAACACCGGGGAGCTGTTTTTT. Translating gives CASSGTWPGGNTGELFF.

V gene TRBV5-1 combines with J gene TRBJ2-7; D gene unclear. Between the trimmed V and J ends, which lost 4 bases and 0 bases, there was a span of 11 bases. In germline, CDR1 is SGHRS, CDR2 YFSETQ. The CDR3 covers 14 residues. The CDR3 DNA reads as TGCGCCAGCAGCCTACTCGGCGGCTCCTACGAGCAGTACTTC. It specifies CASSLLGGSYEQYF.

The rearrangement links TRBV7-8 to TRBJ1-1, with a weak D call TRBD1 (6 bases). Germline CDR1 and CDR2: SGHVS and FQNEAQ. V was clipped by 4 bases and J by 1 base, with 10 bases between them. CDR3 length equals 14 residues. DNA for the CDR3: TGTGCCAGCAGCTACACAGGGAGGAACACTGAAGCTTTCTTT. It specifies CASSYTGRNTEAFF.

V gene TRBV5-6 combines with J gene TRBJ2-7, with TRBD2 as a possible D gene (5 bases). The ends were cut back, 3 bases at V and 2 bases at J, with 12 bases in the middle. This CDR3 is 14 amino acids long. Germline CDR1 reads SGHDT; CDR2 reads YYEEEE. CDR3 amino acids: CASSSTFGTYEQYF. In nucleotides, the CDR3 is TGTGCCAGCAGCTCCACATTCGGGACCTACGAGCAGTACTTC.

The DNA for the CDR3 is TGCGCCAGCAGCGCAGGGACTGATGTTATAGCCAAAAACATTCAGTACTTC. It is translated as CASSAGTDVIAKNIQYF. The chain carries TRBV5-1 and TRBJ2-4; tentative D call: TRBD2 (6 bases). Per germline, CDR1 SGHRS and CDR2 YFSETQ. Trimming took off 4 bases at V and 0 bases at J, with 17 bases between the two ends. The CDR3 runs 17 residues.

The V call is TRBV3-1 (or the pseudogene TRBV3-2), the J call TRBJ1-6; D is possibly TRBD1 (5 bases). V was cut by 2 bases and J by 9 bases, with 8 bases left in between. The CDR3 totals 13 residues. In germline, CDR1 is LGHDT, CDR2 YNNKEL (reference sequence). The CDR3 region has the DNA TGTGCCAGCAGCCAACAGGGTAGTTCACCCCTCCACTTT. Residues: CASSQQGSSPLHF.

This clone has more than one count but fewer than ten. The rearrangement uses TRBV20-1 and TRBJ1-6; TRBD1 aligns across 8 bases. J was trimmed by 6 bases and V by 5 bases; bases with no gene match: 9. Germline CDR1 reads DFQATT; CDR2 reads SNEGSKA (reference sequence). The CDR3 loop spans 15 amino acids. CDR3 amino acids: CSAGDRGNINSPLHF. CDR3 nucleotide sequence: TGCAGTGCTGGTGACAGGGGAAATATTAATTCACCCCTCCACTTT.

The V and J genes are TRBV7-9 and TRBJ2-1, with D unresolved. CDR3 size: 15 residues. The germline V and J ends were trimmed by 3 bases and 5 bases, with 14 bases remaining between them. Germline V gene data show CDR1 as SEHNR and CDR2 as FQNEAQ (reference sequence). The CDR3 coding sequence is TGTGCCAGCAGCTTCATGGCAGACAACAACAATGAGCAGTTCTTC. Translation gives CASSFMADNNNEQFF.

This clone was seen a few times. CDR3 DNA sequence: TGTGCCATCAGGTCGACAGGGGGGTCCGTCACTGAAGCTTTCTTT. Its translation is CAIRSTGGSVTEAFF. This chain uses TRBV10-3 with TRBJ1-1; 9 nucleotides line up with TRBD1. Germline V CDR1 and CDR2: ENHRY, SYGVKD. The CDR3 has 15 residues. Trimming removed 6 bases from V and 4 bases from J; junction bases left unmatched: 9.

The chain employs TRBV20-1 and TRBJ1-1; D perhaps matches TRBD1 (5 bases). V lost 3 bases and J 0 bases, leaving 11 bases between the germline ends. The V gene's germline CDR1 is DFQATT and CDR2 SNEGSKA (reference sequence). The CDR3 totals 14 residues. This chain's CDR3 is CSASEGPMNTEAFF. In nucleotides, the CDR3 is TGCAGTGCTAGTGAGGGGCCGATGAACACTGAAGCTTTCTTT.

The chain has TRBV6-2 or TRBV6-3 and TRBJ1-1; TRBD1 agrees at 7 bases. V lost 4 bases, J lost 1 base, and 6 bases stayed unmatched. CDR1 and CDR2 (germline): MNHEY, SVGEGT. This CDR3 has 15 amino acids. The CDR3 is CASSWTGRANTEAFF. The CDR3 DNA sequence: TGTGCCAGCAGTTGGACAGGCCGCGCGAACACTGAAGCTTTCTTT.

The chain employs TRBV2 and TRBJ1-5; the D is unclear. Germline V lookup: CDR1 SNHLY, CDR2 FYNNEI. Between the trimmed V and J ends, which lost 1 base and 0 bases, there was a span of 7 bases. This CDR3 region has 15 residues. The CDR3 sequence is CASSEGRPSNQPQHF. CDR3 nucleotides: TGTGCCAGCAGTGAAGGTCGTCCTAGCAATCAGCCCCAGCATTTT.

The chain combines TRBV5-1 with TRBJ1-1; possibly TRBD1 for D (6 bases). The V and J ends lost 0 bases and 1 base respectively, with 10 bases between them. The CDR3 totals 15 residues. Germline V gives CDR1 SGHRS, CDR2 YFSETQ. In DNA, the CDR3 is TGCGCCAGCAGCTTGGCAGCAGGGGCGAACACTGAAGCTTTCTTT. Translation gives CASSLAAGANTEAFF.